Listed here are 5 T cell receptor beta chains from one sample, sequenced in a study of beta chain features in type 1 diabetes. Sequencing targeted expressed TCRB transcripts, as all isolated RNA had been reverse transcribed. Method: immunoSEQ multiplex PCR; TCRdb's copy keeps in-frame clones and lacks some. The table lists 130,000 to 150,000 clones, 6% to 7.5% of them singletons. The material sequenced was central memory CD4+ T cells from blood. These receptors all come from a woman under 40 in good health.

The V and J genes are TRBV7-9 and TRBJ2-5; 8 bases are a match to TRBD1. CDR1 SEHNR and CDR2 FQNEAQ come from the germline V gene (reference sequence). With V trimmed by 5 bases and J by 4 bases, 6 bases remained unmatched. The CDR3 extends over 14 amino acids. This CDR3 reads CASSVAGGSETQYF. The CDR3 DNA reads as TGTGCCAGCAGCGTCGCAGGGGGCTCAGAGACCCAGTACTTC.

The chain combines TRBV15 with TRBJ2-1; TRBD2 matches at 8 bases. Germline-derived CDR1 and CDR2 are LNHNV and YYDKDF (reference sequence). CDR3 length equals 15 residues. After removal of 11 bases from V and 9 bases from J, the junction contained 18 bases not matched to a gene. CDR3 DNA: TGTGCCTCCCGGGGGGGAGGAAGGGGAAAGGGTGAGCAGTTCTTC. This codes for CASRGGGRGKGEQFF.

This clone showed up many times. This sequence joins TRBV2 and TRBJ2-7, with D unclear. The ends were cut back, 4 bases at V and 4 bases at J, with 8 bases in the middle. Germline loops: CDR1 SNHLY, CDR2 FYNNEI. This CDR3 region has 12 residues. CDR3 nucleotides: TGTGCCAGCAGTGGGTCCGGGTACGAGCAGTACTTC. Translated, it gives CASSGSGYEQYF. The variable domain in full, with the rest retrieved from reference TRBV2 and TRBJ2-7, is EPEVTQTPSHQVTQMGQEVILRCVPISNHLYFYWYRQILGQKVEFLVSFYNNEISEKSEIFDDQFSVERPDGSNFTLKIRSTKLEDSAMYFCASSGSGYEQYFGPGTRLTVT.

This clone was found many times. The chain carries TRBV6-1 and TRBJ2-2; D is perhaps TRBD2 (5 bases). The germline V gene has CDR1 MNHNS and CDR2 SASEGT. V dropped 2 bases and J dropped 11 bases, with 18 bases sitting between them. CDR3 length equals 15 residues. CDR3 residues: CASSEKGFSRGELFF. The DNA of the CDR3 is TGTGCCAGCAGTGAAAAGGGCTTTAGTCGGGGAGAGCTGTTTTTT.

This clone has just a few counts. This chain uses TRBV5-1 with TRBJ2-5, with 14 bases aligning to TRBD2. This CDR3 comprises 17 residues. Per germline, CDR1 SGHRS and CDR2 YFSETQ. The V gene end was trimmed by 2 bases and the J gene end by 4 bases; junction bases not matched to a gene: 7. The CDR3 loop reads CASSFGTSGREAETQYF. The DNA for the CDR3 is TGCGCCAGCAGCTTTGGGACTAGCGGGAGAGAGGCAGAGACCCAGTACTTC.